This T cell receptor beta chain was documented in a study of blood T cell repertoires in COVID-19. The wider study: There were acute and convalescent COVID-19 samples, and they came from the United States, Italy and Spain. T cells, B-cell-depleted T cells, or PBMCs supplied cDNA or gDNA.

The CDR3 contains 13 residues. Germline V gene data show CDR1 as SGHAT and CDR2 as FQNNGV. Trimming took off 5 bases at V and 5 bases at J, with 9 bases between the two ends. Original processing notes: Reference gene primer amplification in the assay estimated nucleated cell counts. Some clones are missing from TCRdb's copy, which holds only in-frame ones; the method was immunoSEQ multiplex PCR. The DNA was the basis for D and trimming; V, J and clone size are from that table. The sample contains under 250,000 clones, about 81% of which appear only once. The V call is TRBV11-2, the J call TRBJ1-4, with a weak D call TRBD1 (5 bases). Sequencing was performed on peripheral blood. This TCR came from a woman in her 70s with COVID-19, enrolled during active disease. The CDR3 protein is CASSGDLNEKLFF. CDR3 sequence (DNA): TGTGCCAGCAGCGGGGACTTAAATGAAAAACTGTTTTTT. Combining the CDR3 with reference TRBV11-2 and TRBJ1-4 gives the whole variable domain EAGVAQSPRYKIIEKRQSVAFWCNPISGHATLYWYQQILGQGPKLLIQFQNNGVVDDSQLPKDRFSAERLKGVDSTLKIQPAKLEDSAVYLCASSGDLNEKLFFGSGTQLSVL.